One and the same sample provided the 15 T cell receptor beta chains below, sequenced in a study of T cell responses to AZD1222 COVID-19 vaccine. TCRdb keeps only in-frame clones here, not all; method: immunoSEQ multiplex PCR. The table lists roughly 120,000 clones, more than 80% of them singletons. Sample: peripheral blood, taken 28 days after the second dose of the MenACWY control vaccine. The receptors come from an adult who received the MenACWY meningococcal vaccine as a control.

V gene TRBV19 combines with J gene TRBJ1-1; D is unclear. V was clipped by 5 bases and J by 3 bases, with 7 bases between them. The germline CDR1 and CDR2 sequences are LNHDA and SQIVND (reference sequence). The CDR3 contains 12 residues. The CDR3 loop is CASSAPDTEAFF. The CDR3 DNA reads TGTGCCAGTAGTGCCCCGGACACTGAAGCTTTCTTT.

In DNA form, the CDR3 reads TGTGCCAGCAGCTTAGCCCCGGGTTCCCTTGAAAAACTGTTTTTT. Its protein product is CASSLAPGSLEKLFF. The rearrangement joins TRBV7-9 to TRBJ1-4; D unresolved. The CDR3 runs 15 residues. Germline CDR1 reads SEHNR; CDR2 reads FQNEAQ (reference sequence). V lost 0 bases and J lost 7, with 12 bases in between.

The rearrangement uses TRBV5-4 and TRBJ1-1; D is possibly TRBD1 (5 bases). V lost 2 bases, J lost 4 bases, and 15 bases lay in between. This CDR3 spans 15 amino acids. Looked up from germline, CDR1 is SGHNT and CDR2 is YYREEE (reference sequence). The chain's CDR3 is CASSFLAGRRTEAFF. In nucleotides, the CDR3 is TGTGCCAGCAGCTTTCTAGCGGGACGACGCACTGAAGCTTTCTTT.

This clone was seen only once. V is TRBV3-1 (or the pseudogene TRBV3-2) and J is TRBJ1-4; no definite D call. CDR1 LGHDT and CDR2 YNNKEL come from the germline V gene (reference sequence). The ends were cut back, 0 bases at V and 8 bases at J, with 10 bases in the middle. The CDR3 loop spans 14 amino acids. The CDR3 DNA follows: TGTGCCAGCAGCCAAGATTTCTTAGGCGAAAAACTGTTTTTT. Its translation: CASSQDFLGEKLFF.

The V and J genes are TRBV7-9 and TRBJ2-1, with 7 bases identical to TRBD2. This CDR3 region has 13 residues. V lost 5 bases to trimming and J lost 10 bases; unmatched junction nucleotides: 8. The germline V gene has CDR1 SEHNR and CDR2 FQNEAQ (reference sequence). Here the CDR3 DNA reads TGTGCCAGCAGCCCGGTGGCTAGCGGAGAGCAGTTCTTC. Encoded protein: CASSPVASGEQFF.

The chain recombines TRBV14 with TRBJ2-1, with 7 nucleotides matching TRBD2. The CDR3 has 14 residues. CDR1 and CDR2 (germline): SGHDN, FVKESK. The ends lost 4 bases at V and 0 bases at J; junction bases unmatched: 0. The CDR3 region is CASSRDYSYNEQFF. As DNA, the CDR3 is TGTGCCAGCAGCCGGGACTACTCCTACAATGAGCAGTTCTTC.

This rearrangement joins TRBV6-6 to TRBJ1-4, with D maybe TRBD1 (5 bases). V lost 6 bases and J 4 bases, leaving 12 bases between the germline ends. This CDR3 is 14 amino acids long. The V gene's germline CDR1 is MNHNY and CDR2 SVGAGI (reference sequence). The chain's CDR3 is CASSWDGNNEKLFF. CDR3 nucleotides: TGTGCCAGCAGCTGGGACGGGAATAATGAAAAACTGTTTTTT.

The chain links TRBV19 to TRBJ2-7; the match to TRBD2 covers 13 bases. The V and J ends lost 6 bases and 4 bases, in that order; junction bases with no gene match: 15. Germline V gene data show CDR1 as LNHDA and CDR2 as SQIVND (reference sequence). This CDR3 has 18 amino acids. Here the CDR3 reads CASSYRTSGSENRYEQYF. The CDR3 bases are TGTGCCAGTAGCTACAGGACTAGCGGGAGCGAAAATCGGTACGAGCAGTACTTC.

As DNA, the CDR3 is TGCGCCAGCAGCCCGGGCCGTGCAACTAATGAAAAACTGTTTTTT. Its protein product is CASSPGRATNEKLFF. The chain carries TRBV5-1 and TRBJ1-4; no definite D call. The germline V gene has CDR1 SGHRS and CDR2 YFSETQ. CDR3 length: 15 amino acids. The V and J ends lost 4 bases and 0 bases respectively, with 10 bases between them.

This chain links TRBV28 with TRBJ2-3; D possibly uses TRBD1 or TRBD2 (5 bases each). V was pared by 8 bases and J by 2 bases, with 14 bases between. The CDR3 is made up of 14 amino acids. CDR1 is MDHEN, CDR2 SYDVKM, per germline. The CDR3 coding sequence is TGTGCCAGCCTCAGGGACCACCTCACAGATACGCAGTATTTT. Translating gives CASLRDHLTDTQYF.

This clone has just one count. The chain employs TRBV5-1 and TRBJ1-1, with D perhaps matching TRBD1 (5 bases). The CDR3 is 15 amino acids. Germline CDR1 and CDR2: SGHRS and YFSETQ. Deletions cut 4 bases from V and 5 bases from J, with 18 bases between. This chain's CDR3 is CASSEVGSGGTEAFF. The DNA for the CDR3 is TGCGCCAGCAGCGAAGTCGGGAGCGGGGGGACTGAAGCTTTCTTT.

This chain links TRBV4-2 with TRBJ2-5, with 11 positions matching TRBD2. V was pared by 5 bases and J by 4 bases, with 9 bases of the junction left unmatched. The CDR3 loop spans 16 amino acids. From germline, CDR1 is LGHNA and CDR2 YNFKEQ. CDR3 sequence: CASSSASGGIGETQYF. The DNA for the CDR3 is TGTGCCAGCAGCTCCGCTAGCGGGGGGATCGGAGAGACCCAGTACTTC.

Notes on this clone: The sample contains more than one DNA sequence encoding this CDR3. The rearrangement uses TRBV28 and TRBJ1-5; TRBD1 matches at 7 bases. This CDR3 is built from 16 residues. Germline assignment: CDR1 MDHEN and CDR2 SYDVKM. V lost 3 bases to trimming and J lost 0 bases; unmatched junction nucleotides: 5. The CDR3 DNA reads TGTGCCAGCAGTTTTCTCTACAGGGGTAGCAATCAGCCCCAGCATTTT. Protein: CASSFLYRGSNQPQHF.

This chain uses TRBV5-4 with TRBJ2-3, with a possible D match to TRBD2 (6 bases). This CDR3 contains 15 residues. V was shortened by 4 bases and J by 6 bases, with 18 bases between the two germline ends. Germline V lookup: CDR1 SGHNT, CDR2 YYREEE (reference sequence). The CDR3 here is CASSRRSGSGDTQYF. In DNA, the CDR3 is TGTGCCAGCAGCCGTCGAAGTGGTAGCGGTGATACGCAGTATTTT.

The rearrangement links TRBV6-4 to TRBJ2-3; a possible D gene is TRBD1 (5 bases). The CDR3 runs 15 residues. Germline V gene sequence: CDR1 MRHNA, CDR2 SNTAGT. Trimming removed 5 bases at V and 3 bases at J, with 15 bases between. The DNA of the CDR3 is TGTGCCAGCAGTCATCAGGGTTTAGGGACAGATACGCAGTATTTT. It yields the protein CASSHQGLGTDTQYF.